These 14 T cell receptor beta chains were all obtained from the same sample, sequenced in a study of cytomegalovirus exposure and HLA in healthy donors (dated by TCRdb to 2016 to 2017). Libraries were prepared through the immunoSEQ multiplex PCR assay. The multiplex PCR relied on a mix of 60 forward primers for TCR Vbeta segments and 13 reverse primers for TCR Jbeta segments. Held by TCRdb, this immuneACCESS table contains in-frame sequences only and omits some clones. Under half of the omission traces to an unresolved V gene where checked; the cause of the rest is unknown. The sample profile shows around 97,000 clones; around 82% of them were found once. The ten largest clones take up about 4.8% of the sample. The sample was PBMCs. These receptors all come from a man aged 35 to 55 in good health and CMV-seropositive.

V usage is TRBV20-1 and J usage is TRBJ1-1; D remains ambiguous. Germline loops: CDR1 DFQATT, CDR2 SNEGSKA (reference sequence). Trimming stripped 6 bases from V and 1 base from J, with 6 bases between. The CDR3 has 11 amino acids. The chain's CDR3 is CSASSNTEAFF. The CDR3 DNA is TGCAGTGCCTCTTCGAACACTGAAGCTTTCTTT.

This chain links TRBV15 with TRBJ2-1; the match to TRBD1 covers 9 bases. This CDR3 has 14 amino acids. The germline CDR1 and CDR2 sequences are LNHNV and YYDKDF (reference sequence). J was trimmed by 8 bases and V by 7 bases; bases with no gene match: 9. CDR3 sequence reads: CATMDRGGFYEQFF. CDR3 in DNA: TGTGCCACCATGGACAGGGGTGGATTCTATGAGCAGTTCTTC.

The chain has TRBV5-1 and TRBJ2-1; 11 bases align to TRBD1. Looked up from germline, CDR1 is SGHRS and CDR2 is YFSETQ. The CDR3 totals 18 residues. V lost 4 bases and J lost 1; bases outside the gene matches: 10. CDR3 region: CASSQLRDRGRSYNEQFF. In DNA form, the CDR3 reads TGCGCCAGCAGCCAGCTCCGGGACAGGGGGAGGTCCTACAATGAGCAGTTCTTC.

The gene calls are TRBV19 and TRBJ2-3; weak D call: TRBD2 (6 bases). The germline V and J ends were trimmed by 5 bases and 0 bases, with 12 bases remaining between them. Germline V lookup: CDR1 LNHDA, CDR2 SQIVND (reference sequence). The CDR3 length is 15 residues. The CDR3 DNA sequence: TGTGCCAGTAGTTTCGAGCGGGCAAGCACAGATACGCAGTATTTT. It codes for CASSFERASTDTQYF.

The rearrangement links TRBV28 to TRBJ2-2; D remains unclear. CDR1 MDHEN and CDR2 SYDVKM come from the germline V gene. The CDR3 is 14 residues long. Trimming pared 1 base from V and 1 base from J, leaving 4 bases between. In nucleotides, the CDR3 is TGTGCCAGCAGTTTATCGGGGAACACCGGGGAGCTGTTTTTT. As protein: CASSLSGNTGELFF. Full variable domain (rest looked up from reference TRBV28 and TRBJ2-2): DVKVTQSSRYLVKRTGEKVFLECVQDMDHENMFWYRQDPGLGLRLIYFSYDVKMKEKGDIPEGYSVSREKKERFSLILESASTNQTSMYLCASSLSGNTGELFFGEGSRLTVL.

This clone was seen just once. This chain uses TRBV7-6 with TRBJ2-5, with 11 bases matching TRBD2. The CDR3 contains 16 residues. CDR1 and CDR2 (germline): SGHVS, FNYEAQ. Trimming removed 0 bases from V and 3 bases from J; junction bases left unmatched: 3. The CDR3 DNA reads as TGTGCCAGCAGCTTAGCCCAGACTAGCGGGGAAGAGACCCAGTACTTC. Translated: CASSLAQTSGEETQYF.

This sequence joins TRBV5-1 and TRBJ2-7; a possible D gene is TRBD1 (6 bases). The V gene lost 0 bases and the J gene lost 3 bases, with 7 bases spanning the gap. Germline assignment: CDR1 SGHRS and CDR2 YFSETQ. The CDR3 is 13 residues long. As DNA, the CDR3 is TGCGCCAGCAGCTTGGAACAGGGCTACGAGCAGTACTTC. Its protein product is CASSLEQGYEQYF.

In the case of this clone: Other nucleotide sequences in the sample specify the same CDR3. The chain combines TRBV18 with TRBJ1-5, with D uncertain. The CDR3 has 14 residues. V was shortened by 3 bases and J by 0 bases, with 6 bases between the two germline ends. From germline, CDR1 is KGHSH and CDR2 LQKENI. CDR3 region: CASSPGNSNQPQHF. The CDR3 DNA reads TGTGCCAGCTCACCCGGTAATAGCAATCAGCCCCAGCATTTT.

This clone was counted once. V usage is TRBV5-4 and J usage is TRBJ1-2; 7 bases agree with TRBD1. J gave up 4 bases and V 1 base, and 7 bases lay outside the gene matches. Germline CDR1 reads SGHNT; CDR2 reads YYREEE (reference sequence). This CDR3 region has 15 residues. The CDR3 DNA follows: TGTGCCAGCAGCTTGCGAGGGGGCAGGCCCTATGGCTACACCTTC. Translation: CASSLRGGRPYGYTF.

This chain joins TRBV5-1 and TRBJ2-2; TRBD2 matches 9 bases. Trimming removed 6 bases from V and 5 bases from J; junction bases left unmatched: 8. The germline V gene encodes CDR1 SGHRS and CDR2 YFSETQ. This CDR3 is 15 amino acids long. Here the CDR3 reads CASTEPAGGTGELFF. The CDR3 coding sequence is TGCGCCAGCACAGAGCCAGCGGGAGGTACCGGGGAGCTGTTTTTT.

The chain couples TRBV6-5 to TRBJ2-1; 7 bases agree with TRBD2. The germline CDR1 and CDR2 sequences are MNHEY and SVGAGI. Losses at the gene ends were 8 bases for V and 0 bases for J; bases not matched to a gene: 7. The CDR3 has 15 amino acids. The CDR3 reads CASSFGGSSYNEQFF. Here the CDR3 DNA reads TGTGCCAGCTCCTTCGGGGGGAGCTCCTACAATGAGCAGTTCTTC.

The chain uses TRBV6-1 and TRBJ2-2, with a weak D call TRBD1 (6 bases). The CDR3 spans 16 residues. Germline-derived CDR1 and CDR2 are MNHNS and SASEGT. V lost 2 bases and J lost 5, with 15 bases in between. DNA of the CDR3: TGTGCCAGCAGTGAAAGCAGGGGTAGGTGGACCGGGGAGCTGTTTTTT. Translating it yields CASSESRGRWTGELFF.

The CDR3 DNA sequence: TGTGCTAGTGGTTTGTGGCCCCGGGACAGGGGACCGAATGAGCAGTTCTTC. This translates into CASGLWPRDRGPNEQFF. The chain has TRBV12-5 and TRBJ2-1, with 10 positions matching TRBD1. The V gene end was trimmed by 2 bases and the J gene end by 7 bases; junction bases not matched to a gene: 11. Germline CDR1 and CDR2: LGHNT and FRNRAP. CDR3 length: 17 residues.

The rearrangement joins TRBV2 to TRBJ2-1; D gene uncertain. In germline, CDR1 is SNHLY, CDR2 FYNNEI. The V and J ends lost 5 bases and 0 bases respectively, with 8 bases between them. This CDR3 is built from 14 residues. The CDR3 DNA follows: TGTGCCAGCAGTAGTCTGAGCTCCTACAATGAGCAGTTCTTC. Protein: CASSSLSSYNEQFF.